This TCR beta chain was retrieved from a study of blood T cell repertoires in COVID-19. Study details: From the United States, Italy and Spain came samples of acute and convalescent COVID-19. Sample material is recorded as cDNA or gDNA derived from T cells, B-cell-depleted T cells, or PBMCs.

Residents of about two dozen US areas, aged about 18 to 89 years, made up the participants. Categorization into cohorts depended on clinical history that participants reported. CDR3 length: 14 amino acids. V was shortened by 4 bases and J by 2 bases, with 9 bases between the two germline ends. The germline CDR1 and CDR2 sequences are LGHDT and YNNKEL (reference sequence). Clones were sequenced by immunoSEQ multiplex PCR, and TCRdb holds only the in-frame ones, with some missing. Of tens of thousands of clones in the sample, roughly two thirds were seen once. The rearrangement uses TRBV3-1 (or the pseudogene TRBV3-2) and TRBJ1-3; D unclear. Source material: PBMCs or T cells enriched from blood (not recorded which). The receptor was isolated from a woman aged 55-70 years who had been exposed to COVID-19. The CDR3 DNA reads TGTGCCAGCAGCCCCGCGGCAGCTGGAAACACCATATATTTT. Amino acids: CASSPAAAGNTIYF.